This is a list of T cell receptor beta chains from one sample in a study of blood T cell repertoires in COVID-19. The table came from immunoSEQ multiplex PCR; TCRdb's copy has only in-frame clones and leaves some out. This repertoire shows 120,000 or so clones, roughly 74% found once; its top ten account for approximately 5.7%. Specimen: peripheral blood. The source of these receptors is a man in his fifties or sixties with acute or convalescent COVID-19. Each CDR3 is given with its conserved first and last residue.

TRBV27,TRBJ1-6,CASSPDRGGSSYNSPLHF
TRBV2,TRBJ1-5,CASRGALNRYSNQPQHF
TRBV7-9,TRBJ1-2,CASSQAGANYGYTF
TRBV5-1,TRBJ2-2,CASSFSQTNTGELFF
TRBV11-2,TRBJ2-3,CASSSSGETTDTQYF
TRBV10-3,TRBJ1-1,CAISESTESSEAFF
TRBV5-8,TRBJ2-7,CASSLAGWSGRTYEQYF
TRBV11-2,TRBJ1-2,CASKQGTNYGYTF
TRBV20-1,TRBJ2-5,CSASERTQETQYF
TRBV9,TRBJ1-2,CASSGRNTRLYGYTF
TRBV11-3,TRBJ2-7,CASSAGLQDYEQYF
TRBV27,TRBJ2-7,CASSLGQGFFEQYF
TRBV5-5,TRBJ2-7,CASSLGLAGGPAYEQYF
TRBV19,TRBJ2-3,CASRGSGGAWDTQYF
TRBV27,TRBJ2-4,CASSSPGHLAKNIQYF
TRBV30,TRBJ2-2,CAWSVQGDTGELFF
TRBV24-1,TRBJ2-2,CATQENTGELFF
TRBV23-1,TRBJ2-2,CASSRGQGANGSTGELFF
TRBV30,TRBJ1-4,CAWKSVANEKLFF
TRBV3-1/TRBV3-2,TRBJ2-6,CASSQQVAGANVLTF
TRBV18,TRBJ1-6,CASSPTASSYNSPLHF
TRBV5-1,TRBJ2-1,CASSLLAGAENEQFF
TRBV11-2,TRBJ2-5,CASSASYSGLYQETQYF
TRBV10-2,TRBJ2-1,CASRRGDNEQFF
TRBV6-5,TRBJ1-1,CASKAGYDSGAAFF
TRBV6-5,TRBJ1-1,CASSFRDRRNTEAFF
TRBV7-8,TRBJ1-6,CASSRVLFSGFRTLHF
TRBV7-2,TRBJ2-1,CASSDIYLSSYNEQFF
TRBV29-1,TRBJ1-1,CSVAQGNTEAFF
TRBV5-1,TRBJ2-3,CASSLVGGGEGDTQYF
TRBV27,TRBJ2-2,CASSLRGGLSTGELFF
TRBV7-2,TRBJ2-7,CASSLAAASGSLYEQYF
TRBV18,TRBJ2-7,CASSPPGLAGAYEQYF
TRBV12-3/TRBV12-4,TRBJ1-2,CASTYRDPKFYTF
TRBV25-1,TRBJ1-2,CASSEDRIYGYTF
TRBV19,TRBJ1-2,CASGQGRVENYGYTF
TRBV10-2,TRBJ1-2,CASTRVPDYGYTF
TRBV6-6,TRBJ1-5,CASQDRVGNQPQHF
TRBV2,TRBJ2-3,CASSGTGKADTQYF
TRBV2,TRBJ1-1,CASISGQPNTEAFF
TRBV2,TRBJ2-2,CATGGQNLQNTGELFF
TRBV2,TRBJ1-5,CASSSGTGSYSNQPQHF
TRBV7-6,TRBJ1-1,CASSPGGGHTEAFF
TRBV11-3,TRBJ2-1,CASSLDRGGSSYNEQFF
TRBV5-6,TRBJ2-7,CASSYLTSGRYEQYF
TRBV7-3,TRBJ2-7,CASSLGTSGIYEQYF
TRBV5-1,TRBJ2-5,CASTWRWGAGETQYF
TRBV4-2,TRBJ1-6,CASSQDPDQGGSPLHF
TRBV29-1,TRBJ1-2,CSVDWAYYGYTF
TRBV12-5,TRBJ1-3,CASGEQATGNTIYF
TRBV6-5,TRBJ2-7,CASILRGTNYEQYF
TRBV11-2,TRBJ1-1,CASSFVGGYGAEAFF
TRBV6-1,TRBJ1-2,CASSEARGPYGYTF
TRBV10-2,TRBJ1-6,CASSEGGWSPLHF